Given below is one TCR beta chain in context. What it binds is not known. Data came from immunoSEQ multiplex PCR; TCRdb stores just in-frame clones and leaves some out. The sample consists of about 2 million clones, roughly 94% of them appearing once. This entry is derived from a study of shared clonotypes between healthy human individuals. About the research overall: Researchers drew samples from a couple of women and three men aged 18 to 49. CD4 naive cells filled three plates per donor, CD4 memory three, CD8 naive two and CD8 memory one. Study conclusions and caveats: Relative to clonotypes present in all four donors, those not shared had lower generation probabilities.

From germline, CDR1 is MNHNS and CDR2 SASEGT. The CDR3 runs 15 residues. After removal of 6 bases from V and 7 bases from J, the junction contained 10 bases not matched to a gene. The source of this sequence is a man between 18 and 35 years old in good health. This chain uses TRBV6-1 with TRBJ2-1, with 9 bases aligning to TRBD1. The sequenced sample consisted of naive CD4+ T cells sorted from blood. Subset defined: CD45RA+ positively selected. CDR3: CASRDGLQGANEQFF. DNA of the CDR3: TGTGCCAGCAGGGATGGATTACAGGGGGCTAATGAGCAGTTCTTC.